This TCR beta chain was recovered during a study of CD8+ T cells in alopecia areata. Turning to the study itself: Treated patients were given 5 to 10 mg oral tofacitinib twice daily. Study-level points and caveats: Tofacitinib produced a significant decrease in scalp clonality and in expanded CD8+ clones among the top 100. Uncertainty remains about how baseline CD8+ expansion links to response, with one nonresponder. In scalp and blood during tofacitinib, many expanded lesional clones persisted.

cDNA prepared by RNA extraction and subsequent reverse transcription served as the template for sequencing. Produced via immunoSEQ multiplex PCR; TCRdb's table is partial and in-frame only. The sample includes 140,000 to 150,000 clones, around half seen only once; the top ten take more than 15%. This clone was seen once. The antigen remains undetermined. Treatment reported: oral pan-JAK inhibitor, 5-10 mg twice daily. V shed 6 bases, J shed 0 bases, and the junction held 3 bases outside the gene matches. Per the germline V gene, CDR1 is LGHNA and CDR2 is YNFKEQ. The CDR3 runs to 15 residues. The specimen was CD8+ T cells sorted from blood, collected at week 4, from a patient treated with tofacitinib. The TCR was taken from a human donor with alopecia areata. V and J are TRBV4-2 and TRBJ2-3; 10 bases fit TRBD2. This CDR3 is CASSWTSGSTDTQYF. CDR3 DNA sequence: TGTGCCAGCAGTTGGACTAGCGGTAGCACAGATACGCAGTATTTT.